The 25 T cell receptor beta chains reported below all come from one sample, sequenced in a study of shared clonotypes between healthy human individuals. Assay used: immunoSEQ multiplex PCR; TCRdb lists only in-frame clones, some missing. This table has some 490,000 clones, more than 75% appearing once. Source material: PBMCs. The source is a woman between 40 and 55 years old in good health. Some clones in this sample may be carry-over from other donors' samples.

This chain uses TRBV5-4 with TRBJ1-1; 9 bases line up with TRBD1. CDR1 SGHNT and CDR2 YYREEE come from the germline V gene (reference sequence). Trimming at V came to 4 bases and at J to 8 bases, leaving 6 bases not matched to a gene. CDR3 length: 13 amino acids. CDR3 nucleotide sequence: TGTGCCAGCAGCCTGGACAGGGGCTCGGAAGCTTTCTTT. Translation gives CASSLDRGSEAFF. Filled out from reference TRBV5-4 and TRBJ1-1, the complete variable domain reads ETGVTQSPTHLIKTRGQQVTLRCSSQSGHNTVSWYQQALGQGPQFIFQYYREEENGRGNFPPRFSGLQFPNYSSELNVNALELDDSALYLCASSLDRGSEAFFGQGTRLTVV.

Only one count was recorded for this clone. This chain links TRBV28 with TRBJ1-3, with a possible D match to TRBD1 (5 bases). The germline V gene encodes CDR1 MDHEN and CDR2 SYDVKM. The CDR3 extends over 16 amino acids. The V gene lost 6 bases and the J gene lost 4 bases, with 19 bases spanning the gap. The CDR3 DNA reads as TGTGCCAGCAGCCTCCCGGGACCCCGAACGGGAAACACCATATATTTT. It specifies CASSLPGPRTGNTIYF.

Here the CDR3 reads CASTRTSGRAHNEQFF. The CDR3 region has the DNA TGTGCCAGTACCCGGACTAGCGGGAGGGCCCACAATGAGCAGTTCTTC. V is TRBV19 and J is TRBJ2-1, with 15 bases that match TRBD2. This CDR3 is 16 amino acids long. CDR1 and CDR2 (germline): LNHDA, SQIVND (reference sequence). Germline trimming cut 7 bases from V and 5 bases from J; bases unmatched to any gene: 6.

This clone was seen once. This chain uses TRBV11-2 with TRBJ2-7; 11 nucleotides agree with TRBD2. The CDR3 length is 14 residues. J was trimmed by 4 bases and V by 5 bases; bases with no gene match: 4. Germline values: CDR1 SGHAT, CDR2 FQNNGV. CDR3 nucleotides: TGTGCCAGCAGCGAGGGACTAGCGGTTTACGAGCAGTACTTC. This sequence encodes CASSEGLAVYEQYF.

The V and J genes are TRBV10-2 and TRBJ2-7; 7 positions agree with TRBD2. The CDR3 covers 13 residues. The junction had 5 bases not matched to a gene; V was cut back by 6 bases and J by 3 bases. Per the germline V gene, CDR1 is WSHSY and CDR2 is SAAADI. The CDR3 DNA is TGCGCCAGCAGAGAAGCGGGAAGCTACGAGCAGTACTTC. This encodes CASREAGSYEQYF.

For this clone: Other DNA sequences in the same sample also yield this CDR3. The rearrangement uses TRBV30 and TRBJ2-7; D unresolved. CDR3 size: 11 residues. V dropped 2 bases and J dropped 7 bases, with 9 bases sitting between them. Germline V CDR1 and CDR2: GTSNPN, SVGIG (reference sequence). The CDR3 reads CAWSLGGEQYF. The CDR3 DNA reads TGTGCCTGGAGTCTCGGTGGAGAGCAGTACTTC.

The chain is built from TRBV5-4 and TRBJ2-3, with a possible D match to TRBD1 (6 bases). Germline lookup yields CDR1 SGHNT and CDR2 YYREEE (reference sequence). This CDR3 is 14 amino acids long. Trimming left V 3 bases short and J 0 bases short, with 8 bases between. The CDR3 sequence: CASSSQGSTDTQYF. The CDR3 DNA is TGTGCCAGCAGCTCCCAGGGGAGCACAGATACGCAGTATTTT.

The gene calls are TRBV28 and TRBJ2-3; the match to TRBD2 covers 10 bases. The V gene's germline CDR1 is MDHEN and CDR2 SYDVKM. The CDR3 runs to 17 residues. With 2 bases clipped from V and 1 base from J, the junction kept 6 bases outside the gene matches. CDR3 residues: CASSLLAGALGTDTQYF. DNA of the CDR3: TGTGCCAGCAGTTTACTAGCGGGGGCATTGGGCACAGATACGCAGTATTTT.

The rearrangement joins TRBV11-2 to TRBJ1-1, with D unresolved. The CDR3 covers 15 residues. Germline V lookup: CDR1 SGHAT, CDR2 FQNNGV. Trimming cost V 5 bases and J 2 bases, with 15 bases left between them. CDR3 in DNA: TGTGCCAGCAGCACAGTTTGGACGGCTAACACTGAAGCTTTCTTT. It specifies CASSTVWTANTEAFF.

The chain combines TRBV2 with TRBJ2-1; TRBD2 might be the D (6 bases). The CDR3 covers 10 residues. Germline CDR1 SNHLY, CDR2 FYNNEI. Deletions cut 8 bases from V and 10 bases from J, with 9 bases between. The CDR3 nucleotides are TGTGCCAGCGCGGGAAGAGAGCAGTTCTTC. This sequence encodes CASAGREQFF.

This sequence joins TRBV5-4 and TRBJ2-7; D may match TRBD1 or TRBD2 (5 bases each). V was shortened by 4 bases and J by 3 bases, with 14 bases between the two germline ends. The CDR3 has 14 amino acids. Germline values: CDR1 SGHNT, CDR2 YYREEE (reference sequence). This CDR3 reads CASSGRDGHYEQYF. In DNA form, the CDR3 reads TGTGCCAGCAGCGGCCGGGACGGACACTACGAGCAGTACTTC.

This chain connects TRBV28 to TRBJ2-1; D is uncertain. Germline V CDR1 and CDR2: MDHEN, SYDVKM. The CDR3 is 11 residues long. Trimming removed 3 bases from V and 10 bases from J, with 7 bases in between. CDR3: CASSFQTEQFF. CDR3 bases: TGTGCCAGCAGTTTCCAGACCGAGCAGTTCTTC.

The chain recombines TRBV5-5 with TRBJ2-3, with D possibly TRBD2 on 6 matching bases. The V end lost 2 bases, the J end lost 1 base, and 8 bases lay between the germline ends. Germline-derived CDR1 and CDR2 are SGHKS and YYEKEE (reference sequence). The CDR3 spans 14 residues. The DNA for the CDR3 is TGTGCCAGCAGCTTTGCTAGCGGCACAGATACGCAGTATTTT. This sequence encodes CASSFASGTDTQYF.

The J gene is TRBJ2-5, the V gene TRBV18; D tentatively reads TRBD1 or TRBD2 (7 bases each). Germline V gene lookup returns CDR1 KGHSH and CDR2 LQKENI. V gave up 3 bases and J gave up 4 bases, with 15 bases separating them. The CDR3 runs 15 residues. CDR3 DNA: TGTGCCAGCTCACCCCCAGGGGGGGCCAGAGAGACCCAGTACTTC. It specifies CASSPPGGARETQYF.

The gene calls are TRBV28 and TRBJ2-2; tentatively, D is TRBD1 or TRBD2 (5 bases each). The length of the CDR3 is 15 residues. V gave up 5 bases and J gave up 7 bases, with 17 bases separating them. CDR1 is MDHEN and CDR2 is SYDVKM in the germline V gene. CDR3 region: CASSVEGRRGGELFF. The CDR3 bases are TGTGCCAGCAGTGTTGAGGGGAGAAGGGGCGGGGAGCTGTTTTTT.

This chain links TRBV11-3 with TRBJ2-3, with TRBD2 as a possible D gene (5 bases). Germline V lookup: CDR1 SGHNT, CDR2 YENEEA. V lost 1 base and J lost 3, with 14 bases in between. The CDR3 runs to 16 residues. The CDR3 DNA follows: TGTGCCAGCAGCTTAGGAGCCGGGGAAGGTACAGATACGCAGTATTTT. Amino acids: CASSLGAGEGTDTQYF.

The V call is TRBV7-2, the J call TRBJ2-1; no reliable D call. Germline values: CDR1 SGHTA, CDR2 FQGNSA. Trimming took 3 bases from V and 6 from J, leaving 12 bases between them. There are 14 residues in the CDR3. The CDR3 region is CASSFVQQSNEQFF. CDR3 bases: TGTGCCAGCAGCTTCGTTCAACAGAGCAATGAGCAGTTCTTC.

The chain is built from TRBV21-1 and TRBJ2-1; the table names TRBD2, a call not compared with the DNA. TRBV21-1 is marked as a pseudogene. The CDR3 length is 18 residues. CDR3 in DNA: TGTGCCAGCAGCAAAGCGGGGGTTGGGGAGGGCCGGGACAATGAGCAGTTCTTC. Translating it yields CASSKAGVGEGRDNEQFF.

V and J are TRBV4-3 and TRBJ2-5, with D maybe TRBD1 (6 bases). The V end lost 3 bases, the J end lost 3 bases, and 14 bases lay between the germline ends. The CDR3 totals 15 residues. Germline lookup yields CDR1 LGHNA and CDR2 YSLEER. The CDR3 DNA sequence: TGCGCCAGCAGCCACTCGGGACAAACCAAAGAGACCCAGTACTTC. It codes for CASSHSGQTKETQYF.

The chain employs TRBV7-9 and TRBJ1-1; possible D gene TRBD1, 6 bases. Trimming removed 5 bases from V and 4 bases from J, with 20 bases in between. The germline V gene encodes CDR1 SEHNR and CDR2 FQNEAQ (reference sequence). CDR3 length: 16 residues. This CDR3 reads CASSPTGGRLSTEAFF. The CDR3 DNA is TGTGCCAGCAGCCCAACGGGGGGGCGGTTAAGCACTGAAGCTTTCTTT.

The rearrangement uses TRBV9 and TRBJ2-7; the match to TRBD2 covers 9 bases. Germline assignment: CDR1 SGDLS and CDR2 YYNGEE. The CDR3 consists of 18 residues. Trimming cost V 2 bases and J 0 bases; bases outside gene matches: 12. CDR3 amino acids: CASSVSGGLAGSSYEQYF. The CDR3 DNA sequence: TGTGCCAGCAGCGTTAGCGGGGGCTTAGCGGGGAGCTCCTACGAGCAGTACTTC.

As for this clone: This is likely an artifact of a read error, given a far larger clone one base away. Because the CDR3's place on the DNA is in doubt, the DNA is left out and the CDR3 is given as listed by TCRdb. The chain is built from TRBV2 and TRBJ1-1. 13 amino acids form the CDR3, both terminal residues included. CDR1 and CDR2 (germline): SNHLY, FYNNEI. Here the CDR3 reads CASSVGGGTEALF.

The chain links TRBV5-1 to TRBJ1-1, with 9 bases fitting TRBD1. After removal of 4 bases from V and 8 bases from J, the junction contained 12 bases not matched to a gene. Germline V gene sequence: CDR1 SGHRS, CDR2 YFSETQ. The CDR3 loop spans 15 amino acids. For the CDR3, the DNA is TGCGCCAGCAGCACCGGGACAGGGCCTTCTGTGGAAGCTTTCTTT. This codes for CASSTGTGPSVEAFF.

The V and J genes are TRBV7-8 and TRBJ2-7; 8 positions agree with TRBD2. CDR3 length: 16 amino acids. V shed 5 bases and J 0 bases; nucleotides not matched to a gene: 9. Germline assignment: CDR1 SGHVS and CDR2 FQNEAQ. The CDR3 DNA reads TGTGCCAGCAGCCCGGGGGGGGCTCAGGGCTCCTACGAGCAGTACTTC. It specifies CASSPGGAQGSYEQYF.

This rearrangement joins TRBV6-6 to TRBJ2-1, with 8 bases lining up with TRBD1. V shed 6 bases, J shed 14 bases, and the junction held 12 bases outside the gene matches. The CDR3 covers 13 residues. The V gene's germline CDR1 is MNHNY and CDR2 SVGAGI (reference sequence). The CDR3 loop reads CASRETDRGRKFF. CDR3 nucleotide sequence: TGTGCCAGCAGGGAAACTGACAGGGGACGGAAGTTCTTC.